This TCR beta chain is from a study of blood T cell repertoires in COVID-19. Study summary: Some COVID-19 samples were acute and others convalescent; all came from the United States, Italy and Spain. Sources were T cells, B-cell-depleted T cells, or PBMCs; the material itself was cDNA or gDNA.

Only in-frame clones appear in the TCRdb table, and some are missing; sequencing was by immunoSEQ multiplex PCR. The sample yields approximately 470,000 clones, roughly 87% seen once. Participants were placed into cohorts based on the clinical history they reported. V shed 5 bases, J shed 3 bases, and the junction held 5 bases outside the gene matches. The CDR3 is 15 residues long. Per germline, CDR1 SNHLY and CDR2 FYNNEI. Specimen: PBMCs or T cells enriched from blood (not recorded which). This sequence originates from a woman younger than 35 who had recovered from COVID-19. The V call is TRBV2, the J call TRBJ2-2; 8 bases fit TRBD1. This chain's CDR3 is CASSQTGEDTGELFF. The CDR3 bases are TGTGCCAGCAGTCAGACAGGGGAGGACACCGGGGAGCTGTTTTTT.